Each of the 20 T cell receptor beta chains below was sequenced from the same sample in a study of shared clonotypes between healthy human individuals. Sequencing used immunoSEQ multiplex PCR; TCRdb keeps in-frame clones, though not all of them. Of millions of clones listed, 90% to 95% were seen once; the top ten hold 0.13%. Sequencing used naive CD4+ T cells sorted from blood. Subset given: CD45RA+ positively selected. All receptors come from a man between 18 and 35 years old in good health.

This clone was counted a few times. This sequence joins TRBV6-1 and TRBJ2-2; 8 bases are a match to TRBD1. The CDR3 is 15 amino acids. The ends lost 4 bases at V and 3 bases at J; junction bases unmatched: 4. Germline V gives CDR1 MNHNS, CDR2 SASEGT. The CDR3 nucleotides are TGTGCCAGCAGTGTCCACAGGGGGTACACCGGGGAGCTGTTTTTT. It yields the protein CASSVHRGYTGELFF.

Comments on this clone: Other DNA sequences in the same sample also yield this CDR3. The chain joins TRBV30 to TRBJ1-5; D is ambiguous. CDR1 GTSNPN and CDR2 SVGIG come from the germline V gene (reference sequence). V was clipped by 4 bases and J by 0 bases, with 7 bases between them. The CDR3 totals 13 residues. The CDR3 loop is CAWTGNSNQPQHF. CDR3 in DNA: TGTGCCTGGACGGGGAATAGCAATCAGCCCCAGCATTTT. Drawing the rest from reference TRBV30 and TRBJ1-5, the complete variable domain is SQTIHQWPATLVQPVGSPLSLECTVEGTSNPNLYWYRQAAGRGLQLLFYSVGIGQISSEVPQNLSASRPQDRQFILSSKKLLLSDSGFYLCAWTGNSNQPQHFGDGTRLSIL.

The gene calls are TRBV6-5 and TRBJ1-2; TRBD1 matches at 8 bases. This CDR3 comprises 16 residues. In germline, CDR1 is MNHEY, CDR2 SVGAGI. The V and J ends lost 0 bases and 8 bases, in that order; junction bases with no gene match: 11. CDR3 sequence reads: CASSYSYRAGGEGYTF. The CDR3 nucleotides read TGTGCCAGCAGTTACTCGTATAGGGCAGGGGGCGAAGGCTACACCTTC.

The genes are TRBV2 and TRBJ2-1; a possible D gene is TRBD1 (6 bases). Germline values: CDR1 SNHLY, CDR2 FYNNEI. Trimming stripped 6 bases from V and 3 bases from J, with 6 bases between. The CDR3 is 12 amino acids. CDR3 coding DNA: TGTGCCAGCAGGGACAGCTACAATGAGCAGTTCTTC. Its protein product is CASRDSYNEQFF. Filled out from reference TRBV2 and TRBJ2-1, the complete variable domain reads EPEVTQTPSHQVTQMGQEVILRCVPISNHLYFYWYRQILGQKVEFLVSFYNNEISEKSEIFDDQFSVERPDGSNFTLKIRSTKLEDSAMYFCASRDSYNEQFFGPGTRLTVL.

As regards this clone: This same CDR3 is encoded by further DNA sequences in the sample. The V call is TRBV28, the J call TRBJ2-7; 7 nucleotides line up with TRBD1. V shed 3 bases, J shed 2 bases, and the junction held 4 bases outside the gene matches. The CDR3 is made up of 14 amino acids. Germline values: CDR1 MDHEN, CDR2 SYDVKM. The CDR3 DNA is TGTGCCAGCAGTTTGGGGCAGGGGGCCTACGAGCAGTACTTC. Amino acids: CASSLGQGAYEQYF.

The chain joins TRBV7-9 to TRBJ1-2; 7 positions match TRBD1. Germline V gene sequence: CDR1 SEHNR, CDR2 FQNEAQ (reference sequence). The length of the CDR3 is 18 residues. The junction had 16 bases not matched to a gene; V was cut back by 4 bases and J by 2 bases. This chain's CDR3 is CASSSPVGGGRENYGYTF. CDR3 in DNA: TGTGCCAGCAGCTCCCCGGTGGGAGGGGGCCGGGAAAACTATGGCTACACCTTC.

The table lists this clone with a few counts. The sample holds other DNA sequences that translate to the same CDR3. The rearrangement joins TRBV6-1 to TRBJ2-2; D not certain. CDR3 length: 13 residues. The ends were cut back, 6 bases at V and 2 bases at J, with 7 bases in the middle. Germline V lookup: CDR1 MNHNS, CDR2 SASEGT. The CDR3: CASRVGNTGELFF. DNA for the CDR3: TGTGCCAGCAGAGTCGGAAACACCGGGGAGCTGTTTTTT.

This chain connects TRBV2 to TRBJ2-7; D tentatively fits TRBD1 or TRBD2 (5 bases each). CDR1 SNHLY and CDR2 FYNNEI come from the germline V gene. V lost 4 bases, J lost 0 bases, and 16 bases lay in between. The CDR3 is made up of 16 amino acids. The chain's CDR3 is CASSAGFRDGSYEQYF. The CDR3 DNA is TGTGCCAGCAGTGCTGGATTCAGGGACGGCTCCTACGAGCAGTACTTC. The variable domain in full, with the rest retrieved from reference TRBV2 and TRBJ2-7, is EPEVTQTPSHQVTQMGQEVILRCVPISNHLYFYWYRQILGQKVEFLVSFYNNEISEKSEIFDDQFSVERPDGSNFTLKIRSTKLEDSAMYFCASSAGFRDGSYEQYFGPGTRLTVT.

CDR3 coding DNA: TGTGCCATCAGGAGAGGCCAGGGGGACACTGAAGCTTTCTTT. Translation gives CAIRRGQGDTEAFF. The chain is built from TRBV10-3 and TRBJ1-1; 7 nucleotides match TRBD1. The V and J ends lost 6 bases and 3 bases, in that order; junction bases with no gene match: 7. The CDR3 totals 14 residues. Looked up from germline, CDR1 is ENHRY and CDR2 is SYGVKD.

The chain uses TRBV1 and TRBJ2-5; TRBD2, the D gene given by the table, was not confirmed from the DNA. TRBV1 is shown as a pseudogene. The CDR3 totals 17 residues. CDR3 bases: TGCACCAGCAGCCAAGTATTCTGCGGGAGACACCGAGAGACCCAGTACTTC. As protein: CTSSQVFCGRHRETQYF.

The chain has TRBV29-1 and TRBJ1-5; D not resolved. V was cut by 6 bases and J by 6 bases, with 15 bases left in between. CDR1 and CDR2 from the germline V gene are SQVTM and ANQGSEA. There are 13 residues in the CDR3. In DNA, the CDR3 is TGCAGCGTCGCTGACAATCTGGGTCAGCCCCAGCATTTT. Translation gives CSVADNLGQPQHF.

This chain joins TRBV14 and TRBJ2-3; D remains ambiguous. Trimming left V 1 base short and J 0 bases short, with 8 bases between. The length of the CDR3 is 15 residues. Germline V CDR1 and CDR2: SGHDN, FVKESK. The CDR3 sequence: CASSQVSRSTDTQYF. The CDR3 DNA is TGTGCCAGCAGCCAAGTGAGCCGAAGCACAGATACGCAGTATTTT. The entire variable domain, with the rest obtained from reference TRBV14 and TRBJ2-3, is as follows: EAGVTQFPSHSVIEKGQTVTLRCDPISGHDNLYWYRRVMGKEIKFLLHFVKESKQDESGMPNNRFLAERTGGTYSTLKVQPAELEDSGVYFCASSQVSRSTDTQYFGPGTRLTVL.

This chain connects TRBV5-5 to TRBJ1-5, with 9 bases fitting TRBD1. This CDR3 contains 15 residues. Germline V CDR1 and CDR2: SGHKS, YYEKEE (reference sequence). The V gene end was trimmed by 0 bases and the J gene end by 9 bases; junction bases not matched to a gene: 7. Written as DNA, the CDR3 is TGTGCCAGCAGCTTGGAGGGACAGGGCCCTCGGCCCCAGCATTTT. The encoded protein is CASSLEGQGPRPQHF.

The chain recombines TRBV2 with TRBJ2-1; 7 nucleotides line up with TRBD2. V was clipped by 5 bases and J by 0 bases; unmatched bases: 4. This CDR3 has 15 amino acids. Germline lookup yields CDR1 SNHLY and CDR2 FYNNEI. Here the CDR3 DNA reads TGTGCCAGCAGTTTAGCGGGCCACTCCTACAATGAGCAGTTCTTC. As protein: CASSLAGHSYNEQFF.

This clone has more than one count but fewer than ten. Other DNA sequences in the same sample also yield this CDR3. The chain carries TRBV18 and TRBJ1-2; 7 bases are a match to TRBD1. Germline V gene data show CDR1 as KGHSH and CDR2 as LQKENI. The trim removed 2 bases at V and 3 bases at J, leaving 3 bases unmatched. CDR3 length: 14 amino acids. The DNA of the CDR3 is TGTGCCAGCTCACCATCCCAGGGGGACTATGGCTACACCTTC. This codes for CASSPSQGDYGYTF. The full variable domain, with the rest looked up from reference TRBV18 and TRBJ1-2, is NAGVMQNPRHLVRRRGQEARLRCSPMKGHSHVYWYRQLPEEGLKFMVYLQKENIIDESGMPKERFSAEFPKEGPSILRIQQVVRGDSAAYFCASSPSQGDYGYTFGSGTRLTVV.

The chain recombines TRBV5-4 with TRBJ2-1; D call uncertain. V was cut by 3 bases and J by 2 bases, with 21 bases left in between. This CDR3 spans 18 amino acids. Germline V gene lookup returns CDR1 SGHNT and CDR2 YYREEE (reference sequence). The CDR3 protein is CASSWTVVRTSPYNEQFF. As DNA, the CDR3 is TGTGCCAGCAGCTGGACCGTGGTGAGAACCTCCCCCTACAATGAGCAGTTCTTC.

As for this clone: The same CDR3 arises from other DNA sequences in this sample as well. The gene calls are TRBV5-1 and TRBJ2-1; 7 bases align to TRBD2. The J segment lost 5 bases and the V segment lost 0 bases, leaving 2 bases of the junction unmatched. There are 14 residues in the CDR3. The germline CDR1 and CDR2 sequences are SGHRS and YFSETQ. This chain's CDR3 is CASSLGGTNNEQFF. The CDR3 bases are TGCGCCAGCAGCTTGGGCGGGACTAACAATGAGCAGTTCTTC.

The rearrangement links TRBV7-8 to TRBJ2-7; no definite D call. The length of the CDR3 is 13 residues. Germline V lookup: CDR1 SGHVS, CDR2 FQNEAQ. The V end lost 4 bases, the J end lost 6 bases, and 13 bases lay between the germline ends. The CDR3, as DNA: TGTGCCAGCAGCTCAGCCCCTCTGGGCGAGCAGTACTTC. Protein product: CASSSAPLGEQYF.

The rearrangement links TRBV23-1 to TRBJ1-5; unclear D gene. TRBV23-1 belongs to the ORF category, with a function that is uncertain. V lost 0 bases to trimming and J lost 11 bases, with 14 bases between them. This CDR3 region has 14 residues. The chain's CDR3 is CASSQSPMKLTQHF. The CDR3 DNA sequence: TGCGCCAGCAGTCAATCTCCCATGAAATTAACCCAGCATTTT.

This CDR3 is CASNRAGDTQYF. DNA of the CDR3: TGCGCCAGCAACAGGGCGGGAGATACGCAGTATTTT. The chain is built from TRBV10-1 and TRBJ2-3; perhaps TRBD1 as D (6 bases). CDR3 length: 12 residues. The V end was cut by 7 bases, the J end by 5 bases, with 10 bases between. Germline values: CDR1 WNHNN, CDR2 SYGVQD (reference sequence).